This TCR beta chain derives from a study of T cell changes during pregnancy in multiple sclerosis. Data came from immunoSEQ multiplex PCR; TCRdb stores just in-frame clones and leaves some out. The sample includes about 40,000 clones, approximately 92% of them seen just once. CDR1 MDHEN and CDR2 SYDVKM come from the germline V gene. The CDR3 totals 15 residues. The ends were cut back, 2 bases at V and 8 bases at J, with 15 bases in the middle. This material consisted of CD4+ T cells from peripheral blood mononuclear cells, taken in the third trimester of pregnancy. The clonotype was recovered from a female donor with multiple sclerosis, enrolled in a pregnancy study. This chain links TRBV28 with TRBJ1-4, with TRBD1 as a possible D gene (5 bases). The CDR3 sequence is CASSLTQGLNEKLFF. The CDR3 DNA follows: TGTGCCAGCAGTTTAACCCAGGGCTTGAACGAAAAACTGTTTTTT.